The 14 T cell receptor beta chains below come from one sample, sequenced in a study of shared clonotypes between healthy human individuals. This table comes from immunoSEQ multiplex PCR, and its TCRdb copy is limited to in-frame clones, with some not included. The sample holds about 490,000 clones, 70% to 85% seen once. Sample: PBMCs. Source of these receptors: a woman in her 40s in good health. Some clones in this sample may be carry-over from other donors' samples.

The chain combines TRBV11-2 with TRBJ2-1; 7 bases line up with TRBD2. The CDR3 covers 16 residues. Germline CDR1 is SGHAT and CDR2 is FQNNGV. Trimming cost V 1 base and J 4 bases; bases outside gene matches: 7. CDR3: CASSLGASGVYNEQFF. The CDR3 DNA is TGTGCCAGCAGCTTAGGGGCTAGCGGAGTTTACAATGAGCAGTTCTTC.

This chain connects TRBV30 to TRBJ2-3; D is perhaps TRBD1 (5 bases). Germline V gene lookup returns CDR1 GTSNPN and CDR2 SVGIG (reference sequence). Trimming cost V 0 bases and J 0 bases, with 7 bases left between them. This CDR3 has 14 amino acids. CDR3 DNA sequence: TGTGCCTGGAGTGTAGGGGTAAGCACAGATACGCAGTATTTT. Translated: CAWSVGVSTDTQYF. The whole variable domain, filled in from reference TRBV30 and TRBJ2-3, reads SQTIHQWPATLVQPVGSPLSLECTVEGTSNPNLYWYRQAAGRGLQLLFYSVGIGQISSEVPQNLSASRPQDRQFILSSKKLLLSDSGFYLCAWSVGVSTDTQYFGPGTRLTVL.

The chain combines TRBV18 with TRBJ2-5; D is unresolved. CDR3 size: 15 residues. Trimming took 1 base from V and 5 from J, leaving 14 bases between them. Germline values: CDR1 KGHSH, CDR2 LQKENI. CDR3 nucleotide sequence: TGTGCCAGCTCACCACTTTCATCCCTGGGGGAGACCCAGTACTTC. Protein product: CASSPLSSLGETQYF.

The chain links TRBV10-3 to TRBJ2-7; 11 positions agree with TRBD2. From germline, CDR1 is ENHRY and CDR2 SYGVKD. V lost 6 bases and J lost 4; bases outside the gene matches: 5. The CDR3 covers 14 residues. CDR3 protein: CAISGTSGLYEQYF. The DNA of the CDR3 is TGTGCCATCAGCGGGACTAGCGGACTATACGAGCAGTACTTC.

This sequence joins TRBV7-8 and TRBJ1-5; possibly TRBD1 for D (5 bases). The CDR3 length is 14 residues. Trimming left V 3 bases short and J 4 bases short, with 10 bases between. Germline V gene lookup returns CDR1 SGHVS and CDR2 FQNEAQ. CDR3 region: CASSFRVGNQPQHF. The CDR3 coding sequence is TGTGCCAGCAGCTTCAGGGTCGGGAATCAGCCCCAGCATTTT.

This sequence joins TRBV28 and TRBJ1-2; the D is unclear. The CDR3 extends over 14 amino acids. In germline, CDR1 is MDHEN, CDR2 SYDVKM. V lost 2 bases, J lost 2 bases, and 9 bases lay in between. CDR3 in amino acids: CASSLRLQNYGYTF. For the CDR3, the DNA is TGTGCCAGCAGTTTAAGGCTGCAGAACTATGGCTACACCTTC.

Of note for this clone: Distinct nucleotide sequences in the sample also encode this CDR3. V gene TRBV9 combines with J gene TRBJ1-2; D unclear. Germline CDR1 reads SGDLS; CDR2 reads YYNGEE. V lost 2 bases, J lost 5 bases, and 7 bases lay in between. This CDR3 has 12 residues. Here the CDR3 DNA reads TGTGCCAGCAGCGTCGGTCGGTATGGCTACACCTTC. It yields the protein CASSVGRYGYTF.

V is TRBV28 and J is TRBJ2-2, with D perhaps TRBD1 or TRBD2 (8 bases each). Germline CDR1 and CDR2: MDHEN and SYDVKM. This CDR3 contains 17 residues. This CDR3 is CASGTTGAGGNTGELFF. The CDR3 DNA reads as TGTGCAAGCGGGACGACAGGGGCGGGAGGGAACACCGGGGAGCTGTTTTTT.

The CDR3 DNA sequence: TGTGCCAGCAGCGCCGGGACAGGCGAGCAGTACTTC. Residues: CASSAGTGEQYF. The chain combines TRBV7-9 with TRBJ2-7; 8 bases are shared with TRBD1. The V gene's germline CDR1 is SEHNR and CDR2 FQNEAQ (reference sequence). The length of the CDR3 is 12 residues. Trimming took 5 bases from V and 6 from J; bases not matched to a gene: 3.

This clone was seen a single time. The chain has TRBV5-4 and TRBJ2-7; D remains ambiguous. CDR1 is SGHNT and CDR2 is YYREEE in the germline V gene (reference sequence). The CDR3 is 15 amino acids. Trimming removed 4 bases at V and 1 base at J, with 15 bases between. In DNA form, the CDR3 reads TGTGCCAGCAGCCCGACTCCCCTGGGGTCCTACGAGCAGTACTTC. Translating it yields CASSPTPLGSYEQYF.

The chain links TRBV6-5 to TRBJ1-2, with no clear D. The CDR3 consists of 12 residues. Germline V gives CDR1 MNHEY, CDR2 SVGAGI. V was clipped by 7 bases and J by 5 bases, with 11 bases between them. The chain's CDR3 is CASKQLGYGYTF. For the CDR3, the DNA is TGTGCCAGCAAACAGTTGGGATATGGCTACACCTTC.

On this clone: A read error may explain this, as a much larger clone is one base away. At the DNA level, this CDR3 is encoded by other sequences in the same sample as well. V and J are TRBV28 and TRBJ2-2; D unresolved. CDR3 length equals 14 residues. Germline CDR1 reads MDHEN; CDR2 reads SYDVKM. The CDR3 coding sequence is TGTGCCAGTAGTTTAACAAGGAACACCGGGGAGCTGTTTTTT. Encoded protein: CASSLTRNTGELFF.

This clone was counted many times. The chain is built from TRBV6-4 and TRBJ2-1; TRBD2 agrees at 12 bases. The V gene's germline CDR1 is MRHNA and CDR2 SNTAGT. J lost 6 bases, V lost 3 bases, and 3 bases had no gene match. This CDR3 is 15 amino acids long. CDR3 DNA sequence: TGTGCCAGCAGTGAGACTAGCGGGAGAGGCAATGAGCAGTTCTTC. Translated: CASSETSGRGNEQFF.

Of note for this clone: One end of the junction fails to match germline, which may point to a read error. Here the CDR3 DNA reads TGTGCCAGCTCTCCACTAGCGATCTCCTACAATGAGCAGTTCTTC. Translation gives CASSPLAISYNEQFF. The J gene is TRBJ2-1, the V gene TRBV18, with 7 positions matching TRBD2. Germline CDR1 and CDR2: KGHSH and LQKENI. CDR3 length: 15 residues.